The 9 T cell receptor beta chains reported below all come from one sample, sequenced in a study of shared clonotypes between healthy human individuals. Profiling relied on immunoSEQ multiplex PCR, and the TCRdb table lists in-frame clones only, not all of them. The data contain more than 2 million clones, about 95% of them seen just once; the ten biggest clones take up 0.13%. The specimen was naive CD4+ T cells sorted from blood. Subset denoted: CD45RA+ positively selected. These receptors came from a young man in good health.

The chain uses TRBV7-2 and TRBJ1-5; D gene unclear. Germline lookup yields CDR1 SGHTA and CDR2 FQGNSA. The CDR3 spans 12 residues. V shed 1 base and J shed 7 bases, with 5 bases lying between them. CDR3 region: CASSLGQQPQHF. In DNA form, the CDR3 reads TGTGCCAGCAGCTTAGGACAACAGCCCCAGCATTTT. The complete variable domain, with remaining parts taken from reference TRBV7-2 and TRBJ1-5, reads GAGVSQSPSNKVTEKGKDVELRCDPISGHTALYWYRQSLGQGLEFLIYFQGNSAPDKSGLPSDRFSAERTGGSVSTLTIQRTQQEDSAVYLCASSLGQQPQHFGDGTRLSIL.

The chain couples TRBV7-9 to TRBJ2-7; weak D call: TRBD1 (6 bases). CDR1 is SEHNR and CDR2 is FQNEAQ in the germline V gene (reference sequence). This CDR3 is 14 amino acids long. Between the trimmed V and J ends, which lost 3 bases and 2 bases, there was a span of 11 bases. CDR3 DNA sequence: TGTGCCAGCAGCTTCGACAGGACAACCTACGAGCAGTACTTC. This translates into CASSFDRTTYEQYF. The whole variable domain, filled in from reference TRBV7-9 and TRBJ2-7, reads DTGVSQNPRHKITKRGQNVTFRCDPISEHNRLYWYRQTLGQGPEFLTYFQNEAQLEKSRLLSDRFSAERPKGSFSTLEIQRTEQGDSAMYLCASSFDRTTYEQYFGPGTRLTVT.

This chain links TRBV28 with TRBJ2-5, with 10 nucleotides matching TRBD2. V gave up 5 bases and J gave up 1 base; unmatched junction bases: 10. Germline V lookup: CDR1 MDHEN, CDR2 SYDVKM. The CDR3 covers 17 residues. CDR3 coding DNA: TGTGCCAGCAGTCGGCAAGAAGCGGGGGGGCGCCAAGAGACCCAGTACTTC. Protein sequence: CASSRQEAGGRQETQYF.

A remark on this clone: Other DNA variants within this sample encode the same CDR3. This chain joins TRBV7-2 and TRBJ2-2; 9 positions match TRBD2. Germline V lookup: CDR1 SGHTA, CDR2 FQGNSA. This CDR3 is built from 16 residues. V trimming: 1 base; J trimming: 6 bases; junction bases outside the gene matches: 6. The CDR3, as DNA: TGTGCCAGCAGCTTAGTGGGCGGGAGGGCAGCCGGGGAGCTGTTTTTT. Translation: CASSLVGGRAAGELFF. The full variable domain, completed using reference TRBV7-2 and TRBJ2-2, is GAGVSQSPSNKVTEKGKDVELRCDPISGHTALYWYRQSLGQGLEFLIYFQGNSAPDKSGLPSDRFSAERTGGSVSTLTIQRTQQEDSAVYLCASSLVGGRAAGELFFGEGSRLTVL.

The chain carries TRBV28 and TRBJ1-6; D uncertain. The germline V gene has CDR1 MDHEN and CDR2 SYDVKM. Trimming pared 5 bases from V and 8 bases from J, leaving 19 bases between. This CDR3 is 16 amino acids long. The CDR3: CASSQTSGANHSPLHF. The CDR3, as DNA: TGTGCCAGCAGTCAAACTTCGGGAGCTAACCATTCACCCCTCCACTTT.

This clone was seen just once. The gene calls are TRBV2 and TRBJ1-1; TRBD1 matches at 7 bases. CDR3 size: 15 residues. V lost 3 bases and J lost 7; bases outside the gene matches: 11. The germline V gene has CDR1 SNHLY and CDR2 FYNNEI. The CDR3, as DNA: TGTGCCAGCAGTGACCCGGGGGACAGCTCGAGTGAAGCTTTCTTT. Its translation: CASSDPGDSSSEAFF.

In regard to this clone: The same CDR3 arises from other DNA sequences in this sample as well. V gene TRBV6-5 combines with J gene TRBJ1-2; no firm D call. The CDR3 has 15 residues. Trimming removed 0 bases from V and 1 base from J, with 9 bases in between. The V gene's germline CDR1 is MNHEY and CDR2 SVGAGI. In DNA, the CDR3 is TGTGCCAGCAGTTACTCCGGCGCGGGTAACTATGGCTACACCTTC. Amino acids: CASSYSGAGNYGYTF.

The chain joins TRBV7-9 to TRBJ2-7; D is uncertain. The CDR3 is 11 amino acids. Germline V gene lookup returns CDR1 SEHNR and CDR2 FQNEAQ (reference sequence). Between the trimmed V and J ends, which lost 3 bases and 6 bases, there was a span of 6 bases. The CDR3 region has the DNA TGTGCCAGCAGCTTCGACCGCGAGCAGTACTTC. This gives the protein CASSFDREQYF. The variable domain in full, completed from reference TRBV7-9 and TRBJ2-7, reads DTGVSQNPRHKITKRGQNVTFRCDPISEHNRLYWYRQTLGQGPEFLTYFQNEAQLEKSRLLSDRFSAERPKGSFSTLEIQRTEQGDSAMYLCASSFDREQYFGPGTRLTVT.

This clone was counted once. This chain uses TRBV6-6 with TRBJ1-5; no clear D gene. The germline V gene encodes CDR1 MNHNY and CDR2 SVGAGI (reference sequence). Trimming removed 3 bases from V and 4 bases from J, with 10 bases in between. CDR3 size: 14 residues. CDR3 region: CASSYSTENQPQHF. DNA for the CDR3: TGTGCCAGCAGTTATAGTACAGAAAATCAGCCCCAGCATTTT.